Listed here is a single T cell receptor beta chain. Its antigen is unidentified. One junction end disagrees with the germline gene, perhaps due to a read error. This CDR3 is also generated by other DNA sequences in the sample. The data were obtained in a study of CD8+ T cells in alopecia areata. This CDR3 spans 13 amino acids. Looked up from germline, CDR1 is GTSNPN and CDR2 is SVGIG (reference sequence). The treatment was: oral pan-JAK inhibitor, 5-10 mg twice daily. Both peripheral blood and punch biopsies of lesional scalp skin were obtained from patients who had alopecia areata. As the sequencing template, cDNA was produced by extracting RNA and reverse transcribing it. TCRdb's table, derived via immunoSEQ multiplex PCR, lists solely in-frame clones and lacks some. The sample gives roughly 250,000 clones, roughly 63% of which show up once; about 0.93% is in the top ten. Study findings and constraints: Uncertain still, given a single nonresponder, is whether baseline CD8+ expansion links to response. In scalp and blood during tofacitinib, many expanded lesional clones persisted.

This sequence joins TRBV30 and TRBJ1-6, with D unclear. This TCR derives from a human donor with alopecia areata. Here the sequenced sample was CD4+ T cells sorted from blood, taken around week 54, from a patient treated with tofacitinib. CDR3 nucleotides: TGTGCCTGGGATGGACTCTTGGGTTCACCCCTACACTTT. Amino acid sequence: CAWDGLLGSPLHF.